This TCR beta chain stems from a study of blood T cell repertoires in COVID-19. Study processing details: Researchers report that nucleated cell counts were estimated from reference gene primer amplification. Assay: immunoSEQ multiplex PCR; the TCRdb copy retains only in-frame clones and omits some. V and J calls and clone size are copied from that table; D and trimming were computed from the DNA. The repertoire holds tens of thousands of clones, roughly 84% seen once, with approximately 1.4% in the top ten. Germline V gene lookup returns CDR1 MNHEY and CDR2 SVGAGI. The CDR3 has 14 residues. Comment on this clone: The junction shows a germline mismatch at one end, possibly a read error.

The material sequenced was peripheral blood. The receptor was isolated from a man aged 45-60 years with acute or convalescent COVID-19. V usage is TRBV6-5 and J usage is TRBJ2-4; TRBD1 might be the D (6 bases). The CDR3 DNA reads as TGTGCCAGCAGTTTGGGACAAACCAAAAACATTCAGTATTTC. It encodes CASSLGQTKNIQYF.